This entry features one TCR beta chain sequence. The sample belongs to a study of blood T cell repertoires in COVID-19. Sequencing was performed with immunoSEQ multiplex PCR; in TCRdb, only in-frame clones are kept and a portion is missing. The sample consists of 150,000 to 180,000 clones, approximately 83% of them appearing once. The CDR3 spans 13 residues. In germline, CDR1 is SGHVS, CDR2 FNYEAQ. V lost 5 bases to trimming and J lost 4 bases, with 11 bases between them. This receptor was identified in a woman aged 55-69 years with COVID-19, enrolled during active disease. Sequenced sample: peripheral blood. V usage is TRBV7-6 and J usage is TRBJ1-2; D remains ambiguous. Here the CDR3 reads CASSLGGGYGYTF. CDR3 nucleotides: TGTGCCAGCAGCCTAGGAGGTGGCTATGGCTACACCTTC.